This T cell receptor beta chain derives from a study of blood T cell repertoires in COVID-19. Study-wide context: The origin of the acute and convalescent COVID-19 samples was the United States, Italy and Spain. PBMCs, B-cell-depleted T cells, or T cells were the source of the cDNA or gDNA that made up the material.

Trimming stripped 2 bases from V and 4 bases from J, with 15 bases between. Germline-derived CDR1 and CDR2 are MDHEN and SYDVKM. CDR3 size: 16 residues. Authors' analysis steps: It was from reference gene primer amplification that nucleated cell counts were estimated. TCRdb's table, derived via immunoSEQ multiplex PCR, lists solely in-frame clones and lacks some. V and J calls and clone size are copied from that table; D and trimming were computed from the DNA. The sample includes about 45,000 clones, 65% to 85% of them seen just once. V is TRBV28 and J is TRBJ2-1; tentatively, D is TRBD2 (5 bases). The TCR was taken from a man older than 75 in a cohort sampled during active COVID-19. The specimen sequenced was peripheral blood. The CDR3 bases are TGTGCCAGCAGTTTAGGAGGTCGGGTTGGTTACAATGAGCAGTTCTTC. It encodes CASSLGGRVGYNEQFF.